A single sample gave rise to the 11 T cell receptor beta chains below, sequenced in a study of blood T cell repertoires in COVID-19. Measured with immunoSEQ multiplex PCR; TCRdb has only the in-frame clones, and not every one. This repertoire shows about 200,000 clones, 75% to 85% found once; its top ten account for nearly 6%. Material for sequencing was peripheral blood. Receptor source: a woman aged 40 to 50 with COVID-19, enrolled during active disease.

This chain connects TRBV6-2 or TRBV6-3 to TRBJ1-6; TRBD1 matches at 7 bases. The CDR3 has 15 residues. The germline V gene encodes CDR1 MNHEY and CDR2 SVGEGT. Germline trimming cut 3 bases from V and 7 bases from J; bases unmatched to any gene: 6. The CDR3 loop is CASSYGDRVNSPLHF. In nucleotides, the CDR3 is TGTGCCAGCAGTTATGGAGACAGGGTAAATTCACCCCTCCACTTT.

This chain joins TRBV12-3 or TRBV12-4 and TRBJ2-5; D gene unclear. V dropped 1 base and J dropped 5 bases, with 5 bases sitting between them. The CDR3 loop spans 12 amino acids. The CDR3 DNA is TGTGCCAGCAGTTTAGATCTGGAGACCCAGTACTTC. Translated: CASSLDLETQYF.

The chain joins TRBV7-2 to TRBJ1-2; D is ambiguous. V lost 5 bases and J lost 5, with 12 bases in between. The length of the CDR3 is 13 residues. Germline V CDR1 and CDR2: SGHTA, FQGNSA. CDR3 nucleotides: TGTGCCAGCAGCATGGACGGACTTTATGGCTACACCTTC. As protein: CASSMDGLYGYTF.

The V call is TRBV18, the J call TRBJ2-7; D perhaps matches TRBD1 (6 bases). The CDR3 loop spans 15 amino acids. With 5 bases removed from V and 1 base from J, the gap between germline ends came to 15 bases. CDR1 is KGHSH and CDR2 is LQKENI in the germline V gene. CDR3 coding DNA: TGTGCCAGCTCAACAATGAACAGGGCTTCCTACGAGCAGTACTTC. Amino acid sequence: CASSTMNRASYEQYF.

The chain links TRBV5-1 to TRBJ2-4; 13 bases align to TRBD2. Germline V gives CDR1 SGHRS, CDR2 YFSETQ. CDR3 length equals 19 residues. V shed 4 bases, J shed 1 base, and the junction held 11 bases outside the gene matches. The CDR3 here is CASSPKGLAGTQAKNIQYF. In DNA form, the CDR3 reads TGCGCCAGCAGCCCCAAGGGACTAGCGGGAACACAGGCCAAAAACATTCAGTACTTC.

The chain employs TRBV12-3 or TRBV12-4 and TRBJ1-1; no definite D call. Trimming cost V 6 bases and J 5 bases, with 13 bases left between them. The CDR3 runs to 13 residues. Here the CDR3 DNA reads TGTGCCAGCAGGCTAGCGGGAGTGACTGAAGCTTTCTTT. Its translation is CASRLAGVTEAFF.

This rearrangement joins TRBV30 to TRBJ2-2, with 8 bases matching TRBD2. Trimming cost V 0 bases and J 5 bases; bases outside gene matches: 5. The germline V gene encodes CDR1 GTSNPN and CDR2 SVGIG (reference sequence). This CDR3 has 15 residues. The CDR3, as DNA: TGTGCCTGGAGTGTCGGGGGGGCCGGGACCGGGGAGCTGTTTTTT. As protein: CAWSVGGAGTGELFF.

About this clone: One end of the junction fails to match germline, which may point to a read error. This chain links TRBV6-5 with TRBJ2-2, with 7 bases aligning to TRBD2. Germline CDR1 reads MNHEY; CDR2 reads SVGAGI. The CDR3 has 13 residues. CDR3 loop: CAGRASGSGELFF. The CDR3 DNA reads as TGTGCCGGCAGGGCTAGCGGTTCCGGGGAGCTGTTTTTT.

The rearrangement joins TRBV5-4 to TRBJ1-1, with D tentatively TRBD1 (5 bases). CDR3 length equals 13 residues. CDR1 is SGHNT and CDR2 is YYREEE in the germline V gene (reference sequence). The V and J ends lost 3 bases and 2 bases respectively, with 8 bases between them. CDR3 protein: CASSWGRNTEAFF. The CDR3 DNA reads as TGTGCCAGCAGCTGGGGCAGAAACACTGAAGCTTTCTTT.

This clone appeared a single time. V usage is TRBV29-1 and J usage is TRBJ2-5, with 7 bases aligning to TRBD1. Germline V lookup: CDR1 SQVTM, CDR2 ANQGSEA. The CDR3 runs to 12 residues. The CDR3 here is CTARGYQETQYF. The CDR3 nucleotides are TGCACCGCCAGGGGGTATCAAGAGACCCAGTACTTC.

This chain links TRBV4-3 with TRBJ2-1, with D tentatively TRBD1 (5 bases). This CDR3 region has 14 residues. Looked up from germline, CDR1 is LGHNA and CDR2 is YSLEER. The ends were cut back, 1 base at V and 6 bases at J, with 10 bases in the middle. The CDR3 here is CASSQGARGNEQFF. CDR3 DNA: TGCGCCAGCAGCCAAGGGGCTAGGGGCAATGAGCAGTTCTTC.